The next 15 T cell receptor beta chains were all read from a single sample in a study of monozygotic twins with inflammatory bowel disease. TCRdb re-called the 5' RACE reads and shows each CDR3 protein once, DNA omitted. This repertoire comprises about 420,000 distinct CDR3 sequences; its ten largest clones make up 2% to 2.5%. Sequencing used blood. The origin of the receptors is a human donor with ulcerative colitis or Crohn's disease, or a healthy co-twin of an affected twin (not recorded which).

The chain employs TRBV29-1 and TRBJ1-1; without DNA, the TCRdb call of TRBD1 cannot be checked. CDR1 is SQVTM and CDR2 is ANQGSEA in the germline V gene. The CDR3 runs to 13 residues. The CDR3 is CSGKQGRDTEAFF.

The genes are TRBV12-3 or TRBV12-4 and TRBJ2-1. There are 11 residues in the CDR3. The CDR3: CASSSMSKVFF.

This sequence joins TRBV12-3 or TRBV12-4 and TRBJ2-1; TCRdb calls TRBD2, which cannot be checked without DNA. The CDR3 loop spans 13 amino acids. The chain's CDR3 is CASSLTQRGPQFF.

The chain has TRBV28 and TRBJ2-1. The CDR3 has 14 amino acids. The V gene's germline CDR1 is MDHEN and CDR2 SYDVKM. CDR3 in amino acids: CASSFSGFYNEQFF.

The V and J genes are TRBV5-1 and TRBJ2-4; TCRdb reports TRBD1, a call that lacks DNA to check it against. This CDR3 region has 15 residues. CDR1 and CDR2 from the germline V gene are SGHRS and YFSETQ. This CDR3 is CASSSGLTGVNIQYF.

The V and J genes are TRBV6-5 and TRBJ2-7; the TCRdb call, TRBD1, lacks DNA for checking. In germline, CDR1 is MNHEY, CDR2 SVGAGI. The CDR3 has 17 residues. CDR3: CASSYEDRGRLHYEQYF.

This rearrangement joins TRBV2 to TRBJ1-6; the TRBD1 assignment by TCRdb is unverifiable without DNA. Germline V CDR1 and CDR2: SNHLY, FYNNEI. The CDR3 consists of 15 residues. The CDR3 here is CASSHDRGVHSPLHF.

This rearrangement joins TRBV3-1 to TRBJ2-4; TCRdb designates TRBD1, a call that cannot be tested without DNA. The germline V gene encodes CDR1 LGHDT and CDR2 YNNKEL (reference sequence). This CDR3 has 19 amino acids. The CDR3 reads CASSQETSRVTLAKNIQYF. Full variable domain (outside the CDR3, taken from reference TRBV3-1 and TRBJ2-4): DTAVSQTPKYLVTQMGNDKSIKCEQNLGHDTMYWYKQDSKKFLKIMFSYNNKELIINETVPNRFSPKSPDKAHLNLHINSLELGDSAVYFCASSQETSRVTLAKNIQYFGAGTRLSVL.

This chain joins TRBV27 and TRBJ2-1; TCRdb proposes TRBD2, but this gene call is untestable without DNA. The CDR3 has 15 amino acids. The germline V gene has CDR1 MNHEY and CDR2 SMNVEV (reference sequence). CDR3 region: CASSLVDGLYNEQFF.

The gene calls are TRBV7-8 and TRBJ2-1; the TRBD2 assignment by TCRdb is unverifiable without DNA. This CDR3 is built from 19 residues. Per germline, CDR1 SGHVS and CDR2 FQNEAQ. CDR3 amino acids: CASSFATVGTTGIYNEQFF.

This chain uses TRBV20-1 with TRBJ2-7; there is no DNA to check the TCRdb D call of TRBD2. The CDR3 extends over 19 amino acids. The germline gives CDR1 DFQATT, CDR2 SNEGSKA (reference sequence). The CDR3: CSARGQGSGGPWSSYEQYF.

The genes are TRBV5-1 and TRBJ2-7; TCRdb calls TRBD2, which cannot be checked without DNA. CDR1 and CDR2 from the germline V gene are SGHRS and YFSETQ. The CDR3 runs 14 residues. This CDR3 is CASSFGPDSYEQYF. Together with reference TRBV5-1 and TRBJ2-7, the CDR3 gives the full variable domain: KAGVTQTPRYLIKTRGQQVTLSCSPISGHRSVSWYQQTPGQGLQFLFEYFSETQRNKGNFPGRFSGRQFSNSRSEMNVSTLELGDSALYLCASSFGPDSYEQYFGPGTRLTVT.

The chain has TRBV27 and TRBJ1-6; the D gene TCRdb calls, TRBD1, cannot be checked with no DNA. There are 16 residues in the CDR3. In germline, CDR1 is MNHEY, CDR2 SMNVEV (reference sequence). The CDR3 is CASSLPRQGQNSPLHF.

The V and J genes are TRBV5-1 and TRBJ2-3; TCRdb selects TRBD2, and the lack of DNA leaves this call unchecked. The CDR3 contains 13 residues. Looked up from germline, CDR1 is SGHRS and CDR2 is YFSETQ. The CDR3 loop is CASVAGSTDTQYF.

The chain uses TRBV7-2 and TRBJ2-3; TCRdb's D call, TRBD1, is unchecked because there is no DNA. The germline V gene has CDR1 SGHTA and CDR2 FQGNSA. The length of the CDR3 is 14 residues. CDR3 residues: CASSFGLGPDTQYF.